The 8 T cell receptor beta chains reported below all come from one sample, sequenced in a study of shared clonotypes between healthy human individuals (dated by TCRdb to about 2020). Libraries came from the immunoSEQ multiplex PCR assay. In its TCRdb copy, this immuneACCESS table keeps in-frame sequences only and misses some clones. Where compared with another copy, unresolved V genes explain less than half of these, and the others have no known cause. Recorded for this sample are about 1,500,000 clones; roughly 97% of them occurred a single time. The ten largest account for over 1% of the sample. The sample comprised naive CD4+ T cells sorted from blood. The cell subset or site label, read with the paper, signifies: CD45RA+ positively selected. These receptors all come from a man aged 25-40 years in good health.

The rearrangement links TRBV5-4 to TRBJ2-3; D unclear. The CDR3 is made up of 12 amino acids. The V and J ends lost 4 bases and 4 bases respectively, with 7 bases between them. The V gene's germline CDR1 is SGHNT and CDR2 YYREEE (reference sequence). The CDR3 nucleotides are TGTGCCAGCAGCACTCAAGCAGATACGCAGTATTTT. It yields the protein CASSTQADTQYF.

The chain combines TRBV4-1 with TRBJ2-1; D not resolved. CDR1 and CDR2 from the germline V gene are MGHRA and YSYEKL. The germline V and J ends were trimmed by 0 bases and 4 bases, with 7 bases remaining between them. The CDR3 totals 14 residues. The CDR3 is CASSQEYRYNEQFF. The CDR3 nucleotides are TGCGCCAGCAGCCAAGAATACCGTTACAATGAGCAGTTCTTC.

This sequence joins TRBV11-2 and TRBJ2-3; D is possibly TRBD1 or TRBD2 (7 bases each). From germline, CDR1 is SGHAT and CDR2 FQNNGV. The CDR3 totals 16 residues. Trimming left V 3 bases short and J 1 base short, with 14 bases between. In nucleotides, the CDR3 is TGTGCCAGCAGCTTTCGCAGGGGGGGCCGCACAGATACGCAGTATTTT. Residues: CASSFRRGGRTDTQYF.

The sample holds one count of this clone. This sequence joins TRBV6-1 and TRBJ1-5; a possible D gene is TRBD1 (6 bases). This CDR3 region has 13 residues. V was pared by 4 bases and J by 5 bases, with 9 bases between. Germline V lookup: CDR1 MNHNS, CDR2 SASEGT. CDR3 DNA sequence: TGTGCCAGCAGTGCACAGGGTGATCAGCCCCAGCATTTT. This sequence encodes CASSAQGDQPQHF.

Turning to this clone: Other nucleotide sequences in the sample specify the same CDR3. V and J are TRBV19 and TRBJ2-1; D is unresolved. The germline V and J ends were trimmed by 6 bases and 4 bases, with 7 bases remaining between them. The CDR3 runs 12 residues. The germline V gene has CDR1 LNHDA and CDR2 SQIVND (reference sequence). In DNA form, the CDR3 reads TGTGCCAGTAGAGACACTTACAATGAGCAGTTCTTC. Its translation: CASRDTYNEQFF. Supplemented by reference TRBV19 and TRBJ2-1, the full variable domain reads DGGITQSPKYLFRKEGQNVTLSCEQNLNHDAMYWYRQDPGQGLRLIYYSQIVNDFQKGDIAEGYSVSREKKESFPLTVTSAQKNPTAFYLCASRDTYNEQFFGPGTRLTVL.

CDR3 sequence reads: CASSYAQGVGNTEAFF. The CDR3 DNA reads TGTGCCAGCAGTTACGCACAGGGGGTAGGGAACACTGAAGCTTTCTTT. The chain links TRBV6-5 to TRBJ1-1, with TRBD1 matching over 8 bases. The CDR3 runs 16 residues. J gave up 1 base and V 2 bases, and 6 bases lay outside the gene matches. CDR1 and CDR2 from the germline V gene are MNHEY and SVGAGI.

The genes are TRBV7-6 and TRBJ1-2; TRBD1 matches 8 bases. In germline, CDR1 is SGHVS, CDR2 FNYEAQ. With V trimmed by 5 bases and J by 3 bases, 2 bases remained unmatched. The CDR3 is 13 residues long. CDR3 residues: CASSLDRDYGYTF. CDR3 in DNA: TGTGCCAGCAGCCTGGACAGGGACTATGGCTACACCTTC.

This rearrangement joins TRBV5-1 to TRBJ2-1; 12 bases match TRBD2. The CDR3 contains 16 residues. Per the germline V gene, CDR1 is SGHRS and CDR2 is YFSETQ. J gave up 9 bases and V 5 bases, and 12 bases lay outside the gene matches. The CDR3, as DNA: TGCGCCAGCAGTCTAGCGGGAGGGCCTATGTGGAGTGAGCAGTTCTTC. It yields the protein CASSLAGGPMWSEQFF.